This TCR beta chain is drawn from a study of CD8+ T cells in alopecia areata. Across the study: Treated patients swallowed 5 to 10 mg of oral tofacitinib twice daily.

CD4+ and CD8+ T cells were sorted from PBMCs stained for CD3, CD4 and CD8. Germline CDR1 reads SGHRS; CDR2 reads YFSETQ. The V gene lost 4 bases and the J gene lost 1 base, with 11 bases spanning the gap. The CDR3 spans 14 residues. Following RNA extraction, reverse transcription yielded cDNA that acted as the sequencing template. Sequencing used immunoSEQ multiplex PCR; TCRdb keeps in-frame clones, though not all of them. The sample contains some 240,000 clones, 50% to 60% of which appear only once. The chain recombines TRBV5-1 with TRBJ1-1, with a tentative D call TRBD1 (5 bases). This TCR came from a human donor with alopecia areata. The sequences come from CD4+ T cells sorted from blood, collected at week 0. CDR3 sequence: CASSLGDGNTEAFF. The CDR3 nucleotides read TGCGCCAGCAGCCTGGGGGACGGGAACACTGAAGCTTTCTTT.